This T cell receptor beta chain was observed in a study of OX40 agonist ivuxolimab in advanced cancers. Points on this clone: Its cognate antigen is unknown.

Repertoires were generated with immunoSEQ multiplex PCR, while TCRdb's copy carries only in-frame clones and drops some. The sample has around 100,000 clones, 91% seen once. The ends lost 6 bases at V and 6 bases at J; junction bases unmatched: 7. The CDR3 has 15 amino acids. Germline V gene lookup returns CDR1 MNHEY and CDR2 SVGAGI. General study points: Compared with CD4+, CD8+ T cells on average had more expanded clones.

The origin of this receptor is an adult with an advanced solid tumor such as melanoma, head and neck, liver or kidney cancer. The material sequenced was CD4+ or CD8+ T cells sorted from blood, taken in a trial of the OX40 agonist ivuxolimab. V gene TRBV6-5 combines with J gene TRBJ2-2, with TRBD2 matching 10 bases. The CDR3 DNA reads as TGTGCCAGCAGCACCGGAGCGGGAGGGCCCGGGGAGCTGTTTTTT. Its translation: CASSTGAGGPGELFF.